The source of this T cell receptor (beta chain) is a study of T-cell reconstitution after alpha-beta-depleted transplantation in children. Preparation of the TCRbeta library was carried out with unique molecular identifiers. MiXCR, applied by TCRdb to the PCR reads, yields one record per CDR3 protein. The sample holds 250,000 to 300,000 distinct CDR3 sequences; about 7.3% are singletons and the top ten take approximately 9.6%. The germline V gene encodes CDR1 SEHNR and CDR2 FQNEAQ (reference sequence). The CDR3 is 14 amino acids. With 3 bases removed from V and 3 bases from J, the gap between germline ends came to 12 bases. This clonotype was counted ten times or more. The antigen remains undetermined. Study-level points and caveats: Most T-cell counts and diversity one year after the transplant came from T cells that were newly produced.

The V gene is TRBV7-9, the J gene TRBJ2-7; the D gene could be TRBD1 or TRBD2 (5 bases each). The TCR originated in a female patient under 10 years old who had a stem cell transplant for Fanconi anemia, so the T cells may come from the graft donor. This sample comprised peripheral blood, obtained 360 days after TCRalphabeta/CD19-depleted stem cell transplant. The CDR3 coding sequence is TGTGCCAGCAGCTTCGGGGCAGGGAACTACGAGCAGTACTTC. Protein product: CASSFGAGNYEQYF.